Listed below are T cell receptor beta chains from one sample, sequenced in a study of PD-L1 blockade in urothelial cancer. Sequencing used immunoSEQ multiplex PCR; TCRdb keeps in-frame clones, though not all of them. Found here are roughly 60,000 clones, 82% of them singletons; the top ten hold 4% to 5.5%. Material: PBMCs, obtained around atezolizumab (anti-PD-L1) treatment. The receptors derive from a man aged 65 to 79 with urothelial cancer. The CDR3 runs from the conserved cysteine through the conserved F or W. A D gene is named only where the DNA matches it firmly. Part of the rows lack a size; the others show once, few, many or a class for expanded clones.

abundance: once; v_gene: TRBV4-2; d_gene: -; j_gene: TRBJ1-3; CDR3nt: TGTGCCAGCAGCCAAATGGACAGACCTTCTGGAAACACCATATATTTT; CDR3aa: CASSQMDRPSGNTIYF
abundance: -; v_gene: TRBV5-1; d_gene: -; j_gene: TRBJ1-1; CDR3nt: TGCGCCAGCAGCTTGGATGGTGCTCGAGGTACTGAAGCTTTCTTT; CDR3aa: CASSLDGARGTEAFF
abundance: -; v_gene: TRBV5-6; d_gene: TRBD2; j_gene: TRBJ2-1; CDR3nt: TGTGCCAGCAGCTTGGTCCCTAGCGGCACTGAGCAGTTCTTC; CDR3aa: CASSLVPSGTEQFF
abundance: -; v_gene: TRBV6-1; d_gene: -; j_gene: TRBJ1-1; CDR3nt: TGTGCCAGCGGACTTGGGAGCCGGGTTGAAGCTTTCTTT; CDR3aa: CASGLGSRVEAFF
abundance: -; v_gene: TRBV14; d_gene: -; j_gene: TRBJ1-1; CDR3nt: TGTGCCAGCATCCCCGGGGGAGCCGAAGCTTTCTTT; CDR3aa: CASIPGGAEAFF
abundance: -; v_gene: TRBV6-1; d_gene: -; j_gene: TRBJ1-1; CDR3nt: TGTGCCAGCAGGGCCCAGGTCATCACTGAAGCTTTCTTT; CDR3aa: CASRAQVITEAFF
abundance: -; v_gene: TRBV19; d_gene: -; j_gene: TRBJ2-1; CDR3nt: TGTGCCAGTAGCCTAGACAGTTACAATGAGCAGTTCTTC; CDR3aa: CASSLDSYNEQFF
abundance: -; v_gene: TRBV7-9; d_gene: -; j_gene: TRBJ2-1; CDR3nt: TGTGCCAGCAGCTTTTCGGGCGGGGAGCAGTTCTTC; CDR3aa: CASSFSGGEQFF
abundance: -; v_gene: TRBV27; d_gene: -; j_gene: TRBJ2-1; CDR3nt: TGTGCCAGTTCAGATTGGGGGGTCCCCGAGCAGTTCTTC; CDR3aa: CASSDWGVPEQFF
abundance: -; v_gene: TRBV5-8; d_gene: TRBD1; j_gene: TRBJ1-2; CDR3nt: TGTGCCAGCAGCCGTGTCAGGGGGTCGAACTATGGCTACACCTTC; CDR3aa: CASSRVRGSNYGYTF
abundance: -; v_gene: TRBV7-9; d_gene: TRBD1; j_gene: TRBJ2-7; CDR3nt: TGTGCCAGCAGCCTCTCTCAGGGGGCTTCCTACGAGCAGTACTTC; CDR3aa: CASSLSQGASYEQYF